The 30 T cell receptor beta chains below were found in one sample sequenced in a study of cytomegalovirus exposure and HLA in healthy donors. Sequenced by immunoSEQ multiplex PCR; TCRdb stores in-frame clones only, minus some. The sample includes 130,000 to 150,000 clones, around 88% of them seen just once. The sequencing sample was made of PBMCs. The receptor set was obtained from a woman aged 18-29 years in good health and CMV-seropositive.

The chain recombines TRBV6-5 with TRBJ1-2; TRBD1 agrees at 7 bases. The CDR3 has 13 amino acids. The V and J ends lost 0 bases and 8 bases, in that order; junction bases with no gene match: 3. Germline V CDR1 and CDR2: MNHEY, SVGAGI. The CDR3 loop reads CASSYSQGTGYTF. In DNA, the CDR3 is TGTGCCAGCAGTTACTCACAGGGGACGGGCTACACCTTC.

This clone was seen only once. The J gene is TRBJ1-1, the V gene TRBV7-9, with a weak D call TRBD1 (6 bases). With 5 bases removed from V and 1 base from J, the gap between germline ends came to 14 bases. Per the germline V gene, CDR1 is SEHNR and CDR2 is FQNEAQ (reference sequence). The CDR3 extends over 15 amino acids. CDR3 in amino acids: CASSNTARGNTEAFF. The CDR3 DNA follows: TGTGCCAGCAGCAACACTGCCAGGGGGAACACTGAAGCTTTCTTT.

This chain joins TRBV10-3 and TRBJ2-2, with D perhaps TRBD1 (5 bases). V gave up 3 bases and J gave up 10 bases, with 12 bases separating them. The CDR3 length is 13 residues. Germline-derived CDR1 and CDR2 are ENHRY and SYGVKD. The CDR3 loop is CAISERGWEELFF. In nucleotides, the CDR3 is TGTGCCATCAGTGAAAGGGGATGGGAGGAGCTGTTTTTT.

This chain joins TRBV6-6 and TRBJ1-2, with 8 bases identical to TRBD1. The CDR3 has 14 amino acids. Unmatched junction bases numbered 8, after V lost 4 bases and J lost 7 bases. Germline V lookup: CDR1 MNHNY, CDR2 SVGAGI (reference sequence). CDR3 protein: CASSSSDRGTGYTF. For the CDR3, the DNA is TGTGCCAGCAGTTCTTCCGACAGGGGTACTGGCTACACCTTC.

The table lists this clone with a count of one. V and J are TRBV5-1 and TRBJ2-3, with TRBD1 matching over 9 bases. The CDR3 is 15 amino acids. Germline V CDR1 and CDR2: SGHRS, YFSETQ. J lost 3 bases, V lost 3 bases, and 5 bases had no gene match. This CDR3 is CASSSADRGTDTQYF. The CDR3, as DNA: TGCGCCAGCAGCTCCGCGGACAGGGGAACAGATACGCAGTATTTT. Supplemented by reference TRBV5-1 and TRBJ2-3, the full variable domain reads KAGVTQTPRYLIKTRGQQVTLSCSPISGHRSVSWYQQTPGQGLQFLFEYFSETQRNKGNFPGRFSGRQFSNSRSEMNVSTLELGDSALYLCASSSADRGTDTQYFGPGTRLTVL.

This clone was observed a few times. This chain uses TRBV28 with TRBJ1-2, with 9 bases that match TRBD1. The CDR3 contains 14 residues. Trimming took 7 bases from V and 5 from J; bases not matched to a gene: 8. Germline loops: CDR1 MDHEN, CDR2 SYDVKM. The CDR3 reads CASTSRGTGYGYTF. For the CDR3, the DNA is TGTGCCAGCACCTCCCGAGGGACAGGGTATGGCTACACCTTC.

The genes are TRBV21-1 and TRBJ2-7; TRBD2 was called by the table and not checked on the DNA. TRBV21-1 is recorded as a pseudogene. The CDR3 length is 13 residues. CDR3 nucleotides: TGTGCCAGCTGCGGGACTCCGGACTACGAGCAGTACTTC. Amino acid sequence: CASCGTPDYEQYF.

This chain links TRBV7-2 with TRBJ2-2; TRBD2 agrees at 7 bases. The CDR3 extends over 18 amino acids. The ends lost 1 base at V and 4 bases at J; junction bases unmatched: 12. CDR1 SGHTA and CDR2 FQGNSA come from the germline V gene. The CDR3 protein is CASSLVDRLAIVTGELFF. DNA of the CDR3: TGTGCCAGCAGCTTAGTCGACCGACTAGCAATCGTCACCGGGGAGCTGTTTTTT.

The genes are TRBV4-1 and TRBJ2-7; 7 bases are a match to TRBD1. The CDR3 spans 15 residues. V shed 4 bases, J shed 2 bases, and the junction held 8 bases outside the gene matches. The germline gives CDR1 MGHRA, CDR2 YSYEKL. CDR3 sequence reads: CASSPATGMPYEQYF. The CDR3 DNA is TGCGCCAGCAGCCCGGCGACAGGGATGCCCTACGAGCAGTACTTC.

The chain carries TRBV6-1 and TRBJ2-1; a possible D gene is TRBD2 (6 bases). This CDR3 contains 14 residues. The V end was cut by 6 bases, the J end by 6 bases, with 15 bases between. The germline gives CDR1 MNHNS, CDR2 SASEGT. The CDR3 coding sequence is TGTGCCAGCAGAGAAAGGGTGGGGGGCAATGAGCAGTTCTTC. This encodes CASRERVGGNEQFF.

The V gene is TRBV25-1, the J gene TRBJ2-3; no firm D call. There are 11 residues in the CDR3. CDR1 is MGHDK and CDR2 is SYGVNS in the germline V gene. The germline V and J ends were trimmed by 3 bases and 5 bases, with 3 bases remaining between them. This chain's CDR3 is CASSERDTQYF. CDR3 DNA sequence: TGTGCCAGCAGTGAGAGAGATACGCAGTATTTT.

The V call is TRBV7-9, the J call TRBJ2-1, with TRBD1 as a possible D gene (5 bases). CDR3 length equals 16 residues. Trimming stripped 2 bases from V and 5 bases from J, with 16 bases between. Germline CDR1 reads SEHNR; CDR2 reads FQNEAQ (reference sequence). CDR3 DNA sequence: TGTGCCAGCAGCTTAAACCTACAGGCGATGGACAATGAGCAGTTCTTC. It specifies CASSLNLQAMDNEQFF.

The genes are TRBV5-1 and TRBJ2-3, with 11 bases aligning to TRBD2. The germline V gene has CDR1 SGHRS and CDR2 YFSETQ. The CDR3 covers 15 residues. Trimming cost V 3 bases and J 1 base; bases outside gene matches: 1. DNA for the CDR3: TGCGCCAGCAGCTCGGGACTAGCGGGCACAGATACGCAGTATTTT. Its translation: CASSSGLAGTDTQYF.

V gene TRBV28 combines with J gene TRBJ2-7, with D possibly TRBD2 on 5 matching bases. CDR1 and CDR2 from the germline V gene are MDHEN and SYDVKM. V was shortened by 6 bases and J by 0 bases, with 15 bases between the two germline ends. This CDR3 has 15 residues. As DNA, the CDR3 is TGTGCCAGCAGCCCGCGGGCAGGCTCCTCCTACGAGCAGTACTTC. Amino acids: CASSPRAGSSYEQYF.

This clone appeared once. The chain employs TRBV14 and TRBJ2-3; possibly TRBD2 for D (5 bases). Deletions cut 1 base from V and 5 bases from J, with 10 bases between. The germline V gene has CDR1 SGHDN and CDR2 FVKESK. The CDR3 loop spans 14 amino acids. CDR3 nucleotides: TGTGCCAGCAGCCAAGTCCGGGGTGTAGATACGCAGTATTTT. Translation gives CASSQVRGVDTQYF. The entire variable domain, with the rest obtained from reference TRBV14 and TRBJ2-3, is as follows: EAGVTQFPSHSVIEKGQTVTLRCDPISGHDNLYWYRRVMGKEIKFLLHFVKESKQDESGMPNNRFLAERTGGTYSTLKVQPAELEDSGVYFCASSQVRGVDTQYFGPGTRLTVL.

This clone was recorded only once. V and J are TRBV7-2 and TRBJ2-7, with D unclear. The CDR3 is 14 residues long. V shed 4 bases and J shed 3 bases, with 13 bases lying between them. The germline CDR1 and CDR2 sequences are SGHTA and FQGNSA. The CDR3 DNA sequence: TGTGCCAGCAGCTCAATCGCGGCAGTCTACGAGCAGTACTTC. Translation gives CASSSIAAVYEQYF.

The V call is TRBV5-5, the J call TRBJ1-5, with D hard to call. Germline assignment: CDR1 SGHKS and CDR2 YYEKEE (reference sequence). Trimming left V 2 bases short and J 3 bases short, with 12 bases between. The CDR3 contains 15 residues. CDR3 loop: CASSFSSQINQPQHF. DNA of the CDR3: TGTGCCAGCAGCTTTTCTTCACAGATCAATCAGCCCCAGCATTTT.

CDR3 region: CASSLAGVGQETQYF. CDR3 sequence (DNA): TGCGCCAGCAGCTTGGCGGGGGTTGGCCAAGAGACCCAGTACTTC. V usage is TRBV5-1 and J usage is TRBJ2-5, with D possibly matching TRBD2 (6 bases). Germline V CDR1 and CDR2: SGHRS, YFSETQ. The CDR3 is 15 amino acids. V dropped 0 bases and J dropped 1 base, with 10 bases sitting between them. The variable domain in full, with the rest retrieved from reference TRBV5-1 and TRBJ2-5, is KAGVTQTPRYLIKTRGQQVTLSCSPISGHRSVSWYQQTPGQGLQFLFEYFSETQRNKGNFPGRFSGRQFSNSRSEMNVSTLELGDSALYLCASSLAGVGQETQYFGPGTRLLVL.

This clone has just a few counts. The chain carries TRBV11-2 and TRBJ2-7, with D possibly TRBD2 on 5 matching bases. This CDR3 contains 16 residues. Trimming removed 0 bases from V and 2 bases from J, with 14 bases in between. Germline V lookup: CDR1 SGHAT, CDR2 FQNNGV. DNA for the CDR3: TGTGCCAGCAGCTTAGATGGAGGCAGGTTTACCTACGAGCAGTACTTC. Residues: CASSLDGGRFTYEQYF.

As DNA, the CDR3 is TGCGCCAGCAGACAGGGGGCGGCCTATAATTCACCCCTCCACTTT. Protein: CASRQGAAYNSPLHF. The chain carries TRBV10-1 and TRBJ1-6, with 9 bases matching TRBD1. The CDR3 contains 15 residues. J lost 2 bases, V lost 6 bases, and 2 bases had no gene match. CDR1 and CDR2 (germline): WNHNN, SYGVQD (reference sequence).

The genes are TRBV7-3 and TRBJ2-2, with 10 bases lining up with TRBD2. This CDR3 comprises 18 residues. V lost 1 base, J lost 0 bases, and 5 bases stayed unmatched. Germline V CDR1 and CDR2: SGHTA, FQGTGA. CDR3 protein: CASSLKPSGGSNTGELFF. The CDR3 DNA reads TGTGCCAGCAGCTTAAAACCTAGCGGGGGCTCGAACACCGGGGAGCTGTTTTTT.

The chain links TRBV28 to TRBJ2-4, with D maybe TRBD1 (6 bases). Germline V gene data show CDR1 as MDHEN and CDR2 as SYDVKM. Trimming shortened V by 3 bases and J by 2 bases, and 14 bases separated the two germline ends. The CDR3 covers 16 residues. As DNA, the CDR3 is TGTGCCAGCAGTTTGATAGGGGGTTGGTCCAAAAACATTCAGTACTTC. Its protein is CASSLIGGWSKNIQYF. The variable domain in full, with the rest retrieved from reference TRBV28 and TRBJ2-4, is DVKVTQSSRYLVKRTGEKVFLECVQDMDHENMFWYRQDPGLGLRLIYFSYDVKMKEKGDIPEGYSVSREKKERFSLILESASTNQTSMYLCASSLIGGWSKNIQYFGAGTRLSVL.

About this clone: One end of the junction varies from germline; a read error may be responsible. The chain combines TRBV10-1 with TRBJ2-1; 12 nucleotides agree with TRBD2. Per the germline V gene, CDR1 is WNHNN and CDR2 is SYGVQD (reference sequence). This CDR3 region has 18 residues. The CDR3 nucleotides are TGCACCAGCAGTGAGTGGACTAGCGGGACCCTAACCTACAATGAGCAGTTCTTC. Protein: CTSSEWTSGTLTYNEQFF.

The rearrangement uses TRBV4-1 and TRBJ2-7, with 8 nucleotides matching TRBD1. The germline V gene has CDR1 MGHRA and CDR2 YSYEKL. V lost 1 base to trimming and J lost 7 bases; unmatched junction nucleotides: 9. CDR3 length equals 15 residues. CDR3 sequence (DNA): TGCGCCAGCAGCCAAGGATGGCAGGGGGCGAATGAGCAGTACTTC. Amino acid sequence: CASSQGWQGANEQYF.

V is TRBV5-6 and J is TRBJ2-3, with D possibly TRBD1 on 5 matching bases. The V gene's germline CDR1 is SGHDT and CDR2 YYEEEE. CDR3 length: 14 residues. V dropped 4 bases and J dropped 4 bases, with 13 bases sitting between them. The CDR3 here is CASSLGHGPDTQYF. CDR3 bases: TGTGCCAGCAGCCTAGGACATGGTCCAGATACGCAGTATTTT.

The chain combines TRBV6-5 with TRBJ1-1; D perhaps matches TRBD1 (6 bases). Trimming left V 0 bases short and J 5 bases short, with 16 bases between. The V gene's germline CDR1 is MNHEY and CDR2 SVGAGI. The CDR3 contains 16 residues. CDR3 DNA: TGTGCCAGCAGTTACTCGGGTTGGGCAGGGGAGACTGAAGCTTTCTTT. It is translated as CASSYSGWAGETEAFF.

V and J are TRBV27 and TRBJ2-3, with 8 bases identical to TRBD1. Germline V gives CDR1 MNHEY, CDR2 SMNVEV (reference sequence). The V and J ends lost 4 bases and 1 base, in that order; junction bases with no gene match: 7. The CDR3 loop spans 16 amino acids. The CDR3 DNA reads TGTGCCAGCAGTTGGGCTCAGGGGGCGGGCACAGATACGCAGTATTTT. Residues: CASSWAQGAGTDTQYF.

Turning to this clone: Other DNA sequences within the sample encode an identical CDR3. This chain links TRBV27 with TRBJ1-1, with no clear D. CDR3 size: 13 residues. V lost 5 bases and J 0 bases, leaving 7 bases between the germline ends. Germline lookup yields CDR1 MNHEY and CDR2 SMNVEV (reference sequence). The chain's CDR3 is CASSLNLNTEAFF. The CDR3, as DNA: TGTGCCAGCAGTCTTAATCTGAACACTGAAGCTTTCTTT.

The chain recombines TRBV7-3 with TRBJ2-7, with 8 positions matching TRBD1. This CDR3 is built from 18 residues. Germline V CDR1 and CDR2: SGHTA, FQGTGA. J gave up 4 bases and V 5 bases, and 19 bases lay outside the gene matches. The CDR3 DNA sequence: TGTGCCAGCAGCCCACCCGGGACAGGTCCATTAGGTGGTTACGAGCAGTACTTC. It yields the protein CASSPPGTGPLGGYEQYF.

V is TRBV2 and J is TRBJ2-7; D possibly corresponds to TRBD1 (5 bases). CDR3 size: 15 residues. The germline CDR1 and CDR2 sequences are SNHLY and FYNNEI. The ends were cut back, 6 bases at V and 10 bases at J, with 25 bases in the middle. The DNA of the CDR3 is TGTGCCAGCAGCGAGACAGACTCTCATGGCCCCGAACAGTACTTC. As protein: CASSETDSHGPEQYF. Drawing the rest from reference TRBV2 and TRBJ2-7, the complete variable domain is EPEVTQTPSHQVTQMGQEVILRCVPISNHLYFYWYRQILGQKVEFLVSFYNNEISEKSEIFDDQFSVERPDGSNFTLKIRSTKLEDSAMYFCASSETDSHGPEQYFGPGTRLTVT.